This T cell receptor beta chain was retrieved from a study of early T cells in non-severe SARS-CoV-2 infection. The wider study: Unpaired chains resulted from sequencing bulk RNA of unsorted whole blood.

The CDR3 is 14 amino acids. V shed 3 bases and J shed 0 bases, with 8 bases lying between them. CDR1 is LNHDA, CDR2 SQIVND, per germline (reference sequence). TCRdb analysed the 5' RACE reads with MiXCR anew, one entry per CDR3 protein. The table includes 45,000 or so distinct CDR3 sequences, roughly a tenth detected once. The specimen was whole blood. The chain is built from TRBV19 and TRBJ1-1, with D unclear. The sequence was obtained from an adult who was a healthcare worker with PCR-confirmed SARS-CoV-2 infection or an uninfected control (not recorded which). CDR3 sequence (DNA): TGTGCCAGTAGTATCCTCCCAGTGAACACTGAAGCTTTCTTT. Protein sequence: CASSILPVNTEAFF. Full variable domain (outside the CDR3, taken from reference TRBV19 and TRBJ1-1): DGGITQSPKYLFRKEGQNVTLSCEQNLNHDAMYWYRQDPGQGLRLIYYSQIVNDFQKGDIAEGYSVSREKKESFPLTVTSAQKNPTAFYLCASSILPVNTEAFFGQGTRLTVV.